One and the same sample provided the 9 T cell receptor beta chains below, sequenced in a study of cytomegalovirus exposure and HLA in healthy donors. With 60 Vbeta and 13 Jbeta primers, the PCR was carried out. This table comes from immunoSEQ multiplex PCR, and its TCRdb copy is limited to in-frame clones, with some not included. The table records 100,000 to 150,000 clones, 65% to 85% of them present only once. Sequencing was performed on PBMCs. The receptors derive from a woman aged 40 to 50 in good health and CMV-seropositive.

The chain uses TRBV9 and TRBJ2-1; the D gene is possibly TRBD2 (5 bases). V dropped 0 bases and J dropped 4 bases, with 8 bases sitting between them. CDR3 length: 14 residues. CDR1 and CDR2 (germline): SGDLS, YYNGEE. The chain's CDR3 is CASSVATRYNEQFF. CDR3 sequence (DNA): TGTGCCAGCAGCGTAGCCACTAGATACAATGAGCAGTTCTTC.

The rearrangement uses TRBV19 and TRBJ1-2; D remains ambiguous. The germline V gene encodes CDR1 LNHDA and CDR2 SQIVND (reference sequence). This CDR3 comprises 12 residues. V was trimmed by 9 bases and J by 5 bases, leaving 13 bases between them. The CDR3 sequence: CASAPGVYGYTF. In nucleotides, the CDR3 is TGTGCCAGCGCGCCCGGTGTGTATGGCTACACCTTC.

V and J are TRBV6-4 and TRBJ2-3; 7 bases map to TRBD1. J lost 4 bases, V lost 5 bases, and 3 bases had no gene match. CDR3 length equals 13 residues. In germline, CDR1 is MRHNA, CDR2 SNTAGT. This CDR3 is CASSPQGPDTQYF. CDR3 in DNA: TGTGCCAGCAGTCCACAGGGGCCAGATACGCAGTATTTT.

The sample holds a few counts of this clone. J is TRBJ2-1 and V is TRBV20-1; maybe TRBD2 (6 bases). Per the germline V gene, CDR1 is DFQATT and CDR2 is SNEGSKA (reference sequence). This CDR3 region has 11 residues. The V gene lost 4 bases and the J gene lost 8 bases, with 9 bases spanning the gap. CDR3 sequence reads: CSAIWEDEQFF. In DNA, the CDR3 is TGCAGTGCTATATGGGAGGATGAGCAGTTCTTC.

This chain joins TRBV19 and TRBJ2-1; TRBD1 aligns across 8 bases. There are 16 residues in the CDR3. Germline V gives CDR1 LNHDA, CDR2 SQIVND (reference sequence). Losses at the gene ends were 8 bases for V and 2 bases for J; bases not matched to a gene: 11. CDR3 coding DNA: TGTGCCAGTGGAAAGGCAGGGGGCTCACCCTACAATGAGCAGTTCTTC. It yields the protein CASGKAGGSPYNEQFF.

The V and J genes are TRBV18 and TRBJ1-5; D might be TRBD1 (6 bases). V shed 5 bases and J shed 0 bases, with 8 bases lying between them. CDR3 length: 14 residues. Looked up from germline, CDR1 is KGHSH and CDR2 is LQKENI. CDR3 nucleotide sequence: TGTGCCAGCTCATCGGACAGTAGCAATCAGCCCCAGCATTTT. As protein: CASSSDSSNQPQHF. Filled out from reference TRBV18 and TRBJ1-5, the complete variable domain reads NAGVMQNPRHLVRRRGQEARLRCSPMKGHSHVYWYRQLPEEGLKFMVYLQKENIIDESGMPKERFSAEFPKEGPSILRIQQVVRGDSAAYFCASSSDSSNQPQHFGDGTRLSIL.

The rearrangement uses TRBV6-1 and TRBJ1-4, with D uncertain. Trimming removed 3 bases from V and 0 bases from J, with 11 bases in between. The CDR3 consists of 16 residues. Germline CDR1 and CDR2: MNHNS and SASEGT. The CDR3 sequence is CASSDPLQATNEKLFF. CDR3 DNA: TGTGCCAGCAGTGATCCTTTGCAGGCAACTAATGAAAAACTGTTTTTT.

About this clone: At one boundary the junction diverges from the germline segment, which might be a read error. This chain joins TRBV15 and TRBJ2-3, with D maybe TRBD2 (6 bases). The CDR3 length is 14 residues. Germline loops: CDR1 LNHNV, CDR2 YYDKDF (reference sequence). CDR3 sequence reads: CTTSLLADTDTQYF. The CDR3 DNA sequence: TGTACCACCAGCTTGTTAGCGGACACAGATACGCAGTATTTT.

This chain links TRBV18 with TRBJ2-7; TRBD1 is a possible D gene (6 bases). The CDR3 covers 14 residues. CDR1 is KGHSH and CDR2 is LQKENI in the germline V gene. V was shortened by 3 bases and J by 7 bases, with 16 bases between the two germline ends. In DNA form, the CDR3 reads TGTGCCAGCTCACCCCGGGACACGGTTGGGGAGCAGTACTTC. Protein sequence: CASSPRDTVGEQYF.